Following are 15 T cell receptor beta chains from one sample sequenced in a study of OX40 agonist ivuxolimab in advanced cancers. Libraries were prepared through the immunoSEQ multiplex PCR assay. Sourced from immuneACCESS, this table was stored by TCRdb with only in-frame sequences that have V and J called. A share of the clones is absent; for the studies checked, an unresolved V gene accounts for under half, and the remainder has no known explanation. Here the sample has under 25,000 clones; approximately 85% occur a single time. The ten most abundant clones make up just over 3% of the sample. This specimen consisted of CD4+ or CD8+ T cells sorted from blood, obtained in a trial of the OX40 agonist ivuxolimab. The receptors derive from an adult with an advanced solid tumor such as melanoma, head and neck, liver or kidney cancer.

This chain joins TRBV5-4 and TRBJ2-7, with 10 bases that match TRBD2. V shed 5 bases and J 4 bases; nucleotides not matched to a gene: 9. Germline V gene lookup returns CDR1 SGHNT and CDR2 YYREEE (reference sequence). CDR3 length: 15 residues. In DNA, the CDR3 is TGTGCCAGCAGTTATCTAGCGGGAGCCCTATACGAGCAGTACTTC. This encodes CASSYLAGALYEQYF.

This clone was picked up a small number of times. The V call is TRBV6-5, the J call TRBJ2-5; D unclear. Trimming removed 5 bases from V and 5 bases from J, with 18 bases in between. The CDR3 loop spans 15 amino acids. Germline lookup yields CDR1 MNHEY and CDR2 SVGAGI. The CDR3 region is CASSTVSAPRETQYF. In DNA form, the CDR3 reads TGTGCCAGCAGTACCGTTTCCGCTCCCCGGGAGACCCAGTACTTC.

CDR3 DNA sequence: TGTGCCAGCTCGTACGGGGACAACAATCAGCCCCAGCATTTT. Protein product: CASSYGDNNQPQHF. V usage is TRBV18 and J usage is TRBJ1-5, with D possibly TRBD1 on 6 matching bases. CDR1 is KGHSH, CDR2 LQKENI, per germline. This CDR3 is 14 amino acids long. Trimming removed 6 bases from V and 3 bases from J, with 12 bases in between.

This clone occurred once. This chain links TRBV27 with TRBJ1-1; D possibly corresponds to TRBD1 (6 bases). Per the germline V gene, CDR1 is MNHEY and CDR2 is SMNVEV (reference sequence). The V end lost 3 bases, the J end lost 1 base, and 18 bases lay between the germline ends. The CDR3 runs 17 residues. This CDR3 is CASSLGGTHLQNTEAFF. CDR3 nucleotides: TGTGCCAGCAGTTTGGGGGGGACACACCTACAGAACACTGAAGCTTTCTTT.

The chain has TRBV4-3 and TRBJ2-5; 10 nucleotides agree with TRBD2. V lost 1 base to trimming and J lost 2 bases; unmatched junction nucleotides: 7. The CDR3 spans 17 residues. CDR1 is LGHNA and CDR2 is YSLEER in the germline V gene. This chain's CDR3 is CASSQASSGGVQETQYF. CDR3 bases: TGCGCCAGCAGCCAAGCTTCGAGCGGGGGGGTTCAAGAGACCCAGTACTTC.

This chain links TRBV5-1 with TRBJ2-7, with 10 positions matching TRBD1. The junction had 18 bases not matched to a gene; V was cut back by 4 bases and J by 2 bases. The length of the CDR3 is 19 residues. The germline V gene has CDR1 SGHRS and CDR2 YFSETQ. CDR3 DNA: TGCGCCAGCAGCGGACCGGGACAGGGGAAGCTGAAGGTCCCCTACGAGCAGTACTTC. Translating gives CASSGPGQGKLKVPYEQYF.

V is TRBV6-5 and J is TRBJ1-1, with D possibly matching TRBD1 (6 bases). V shed 6 bases and J shed 1 base, with 12 bases lying between them. CDR3 length: 14 amino acids. Germline loops: CDR1 MNHEY, CDR2 SVGAGI. CDR3 in amino acids: CASRLDSQNTEAFF. CDR3 bases: TGTGCCAGCAGACTGGACAGCCAGAACACTGAAGCTTTCTTT.

This clone was observed a handful of times. The chain recombines TRBV2 with TRBJ1-4; 7 positions match TRBD1. Germline V lookup: CDR1 SNHLY, CDR2 FYNNEI. V dropped 6 bases and J dropped 8; count of bases not matched to a gene: 9. CDR3 length: 14 amino acids. CDR3 sequence: CASRTDRVAEKLFF. The CDR3 DNA reads TGTGCCAGCAGGACCGACAGGGTTGCCGAAAAACTGTTTTTT.

The V gene is TRBV30, the J gene TRBJ1-3, with D possibly TRBD1 on 5 matching bases. The germline V and J ends were trimmed by 3 bases and 0 bases, with 15 bases remaining between them. The CDR3 totals 16 residues. Germline V lookup: CDR1 GTSNPN, CDR2 SVGIG (reference sequence). The CDR3 sequence is CAWRFMTAFSGNTIYF. The CDR3 nucleotides are TGTGCCTGGAGGTTCATGACAGCGTTCTCTGGAAACACCATATATTTT.

This clone was seen just once. This chain joins TRBV19 and TRBJ1-5, with D tentatively TRBD1 (5 bases). The CDR3 consists of 15 residues. Trimming took off 4 bases at V and 0 bases at J, with 10 bases between the two ends. Germline values: CDR1 LNHDA, CDR2 SQIVND (reference sequence). CDR3 sequence: CASSRGTRSNQPQHF. As DNA, the CDR3 is TGTGCCAGTAGTAGGGGCACACGTAGCAATCAGCCCCAGCATTTT.

The chain combines TRBV4-3 with TRBJ1-4; 11 nucleotides agree with TRBD1. The V gene end was trimmed by 4 bases and the J gene end by 6 bases; junction bases not matched to a gene: 10. This CDR3 comprises 17 residues. Germline CDR1 is LGHNA and CDR2 is YSLEER. CDR3 in DNA: TGCGCCAGCAGCCCAACGGGACAGGGGGTTTCGGATGAAAAACTGTTTTTT. It encodes CASSPTGQGVSDEKLFF.

On this clone itself: One end of the junction is discordant with germline, which a read error may explain. The V gene is TRBV6-1, the J gene TRBJ2-5; no reliable D call. This CDR3 is built from 15 residues. Per germline, CDR1 MNHNS and CDR2 SASEGT. The CDR3 spells CASGDQSTFQETQYF. The CDR3 nucleotides read TGTGCCAGCGGTGATCAGTCTACCTTCCAAGAGACCCAGTACTTC.

The CDR3 bases are TGTGCCTGGAGTGTACTGGTAAGGGCCCCCGGGCAGTACTTC. This encodes CAWSVLVRAPGQYF. The chain recombines TRBV30 with TRBJ2-7; D remains ambiguous. V was cut by 0 bases and J by 9 bases, with 18 bases left in between. The CDR3 totals 14 residues. Per germline, CDR1 GTSNPN and CDR2 SVGIG (reference sequence).

The rearrangement joins TRBV6-5 to TRBJ1-2; a possible D gene is TRBD1 (6 bases). Germline CDR1 MNHEY, CDR2 SVGAGI. Trimming pared 2 bases from V and 4 bases from J, leaving 11 bases between. The CDR3 is made up of 14 amino acids. The CDR3 sequence is CASSYGGFGYGYTF. The CDR3 DNA reads as TGTGCCAGCAGTTACGGGGGCTTTGGCTATGGCTACACCTTC.

The chain has TRBV29-1 and TRBJ2-6; 9 bases are a match to TRBD1. J gave up 3 bases and V 5 bases, and 5 bases lay outside the gene matches. The CDR3 is 15 residues long. The germline CDR1 and CDR2 sequences are SQVTM and ANQGSEA. The CDR3 DNA reads as TGCAGCGTTCGGGGACAGGGAAATGGGGCCAACGTCCTGACTTTC. Its protein is CSVRGQGNGANVLTF.